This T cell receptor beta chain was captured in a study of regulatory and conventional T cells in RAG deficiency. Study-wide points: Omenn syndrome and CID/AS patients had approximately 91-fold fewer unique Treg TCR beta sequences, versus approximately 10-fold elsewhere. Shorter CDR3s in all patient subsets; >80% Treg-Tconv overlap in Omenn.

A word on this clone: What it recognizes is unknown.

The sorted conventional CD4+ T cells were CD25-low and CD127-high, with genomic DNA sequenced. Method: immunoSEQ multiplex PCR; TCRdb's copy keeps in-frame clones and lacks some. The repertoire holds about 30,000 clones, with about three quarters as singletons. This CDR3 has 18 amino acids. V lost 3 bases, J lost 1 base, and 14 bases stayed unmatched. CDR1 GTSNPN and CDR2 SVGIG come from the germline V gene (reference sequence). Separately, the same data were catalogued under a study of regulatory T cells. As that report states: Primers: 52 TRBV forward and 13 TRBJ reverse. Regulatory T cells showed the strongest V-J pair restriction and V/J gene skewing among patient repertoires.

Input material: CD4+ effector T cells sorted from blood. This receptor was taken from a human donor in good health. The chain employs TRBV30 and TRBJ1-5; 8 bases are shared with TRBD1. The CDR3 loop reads CAWSVASSGTGSNQPQHF. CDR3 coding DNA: TGTGCCTGGAGCGTCGCTTCATCCGGGACAGGAAGCAATCAGCCCCAGCATTTT.